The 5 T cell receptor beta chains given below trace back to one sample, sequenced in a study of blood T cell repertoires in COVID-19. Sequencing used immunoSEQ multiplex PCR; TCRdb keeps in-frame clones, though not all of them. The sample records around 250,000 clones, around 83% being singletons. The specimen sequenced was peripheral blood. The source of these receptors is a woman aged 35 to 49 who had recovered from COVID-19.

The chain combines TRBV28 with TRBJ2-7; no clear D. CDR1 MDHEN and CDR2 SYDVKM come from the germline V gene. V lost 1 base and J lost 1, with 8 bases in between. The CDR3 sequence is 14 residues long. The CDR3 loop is CASSLLPTSYEQYF. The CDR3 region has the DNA TGTGCCAGCAGTTTATTACCCACTTCCTACGAGCAGTACTTC.

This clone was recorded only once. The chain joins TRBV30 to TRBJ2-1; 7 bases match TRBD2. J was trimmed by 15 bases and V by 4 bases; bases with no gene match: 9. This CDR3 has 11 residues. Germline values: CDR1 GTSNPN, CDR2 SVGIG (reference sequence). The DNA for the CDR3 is TGTGCCTGGATGAACTGGACTAGAGGGTTCTTC. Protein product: CAWMNWTRGFF.

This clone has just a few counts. CDR3 sequence: CASSTHPSTSGGAAGELFF. For the CDR3, the DNA is TGTGCCAGTAGTACCCACCCCTCTACTAGCGGGGGGGCGGCAGGGGAGCTGTTTTTT. V and J are TRBV19 and TRBJ2-2; 13 bases are a match to TRBD2. The J segment lost 8 bases and the V segment lost 4 bases, leaving 16 bases of the junction unmatched. Germline assignment: CDR1 LNHDA and CDR2 SQIVND (reference sequence). This CDR3 comprises 19 residues. Together with reference TRBV19 and TRBJ2-2, the CDR3 gives the full variable domain: DGGITQSPKYLFRKEGQNVTLSCEQNLNHDAMYWYRQDPGQGLRLIYYSQIVNDFQKGDIAEGYSVSREKKESFPLTVTSAQKNPTAFYLCASSTHPSTSGGAAGELFFGEGSRLTVL.

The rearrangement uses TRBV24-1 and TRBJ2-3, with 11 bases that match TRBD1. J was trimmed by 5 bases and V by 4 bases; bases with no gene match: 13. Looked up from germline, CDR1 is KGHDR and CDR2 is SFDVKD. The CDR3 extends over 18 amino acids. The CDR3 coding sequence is TGTGCCACCAGTGACTCCGTTACCGGGACAGGGGGTCAAGATACGCAGTATTTT. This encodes CATSDSVTGTGGQDTQYF.

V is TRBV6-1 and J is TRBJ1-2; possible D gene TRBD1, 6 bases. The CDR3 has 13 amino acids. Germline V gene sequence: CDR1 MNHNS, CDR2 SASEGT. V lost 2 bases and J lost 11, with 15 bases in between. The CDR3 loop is CASSENRVRLYTF. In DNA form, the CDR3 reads TGTGCCAGCAGTGAAAACAGGGTGCGGTTATACACCTTC.